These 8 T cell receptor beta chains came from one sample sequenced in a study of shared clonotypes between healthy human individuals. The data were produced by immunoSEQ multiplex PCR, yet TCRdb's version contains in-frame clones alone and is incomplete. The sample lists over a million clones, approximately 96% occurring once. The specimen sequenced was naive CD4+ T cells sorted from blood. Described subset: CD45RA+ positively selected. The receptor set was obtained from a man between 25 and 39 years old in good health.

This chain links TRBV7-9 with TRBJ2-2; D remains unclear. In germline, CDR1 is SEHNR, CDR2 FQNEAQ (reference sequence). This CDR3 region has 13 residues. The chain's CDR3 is CARNDLNTGELFF. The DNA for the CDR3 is TGTGCTCGGAATGACCTGAACACCGGGGAGCTGTTTTTT.

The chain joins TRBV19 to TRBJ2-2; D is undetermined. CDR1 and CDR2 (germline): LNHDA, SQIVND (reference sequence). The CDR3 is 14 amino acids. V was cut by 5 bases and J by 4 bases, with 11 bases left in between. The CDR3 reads CASSVSPSTGELFF. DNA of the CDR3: TGTGCCAGTAGTGTCTCCCCTAGCACCGGGGAGCTGTTTTTT.

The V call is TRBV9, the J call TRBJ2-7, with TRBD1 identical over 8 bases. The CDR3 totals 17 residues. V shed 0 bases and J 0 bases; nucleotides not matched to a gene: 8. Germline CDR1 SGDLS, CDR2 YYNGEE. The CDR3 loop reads CASSVGGSRGHSYEQYF. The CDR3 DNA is TGTGCCAGCAGCGTAGGCGGAAGCAGGGGGCACTCCTACGAGCAGTACTTC.

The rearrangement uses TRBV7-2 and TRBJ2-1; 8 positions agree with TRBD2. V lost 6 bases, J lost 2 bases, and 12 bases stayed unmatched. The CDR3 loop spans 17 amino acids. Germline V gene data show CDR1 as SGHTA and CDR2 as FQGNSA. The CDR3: CASRPRSGRSTYNEQFF. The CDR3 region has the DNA TGTGCCAGCAGACCGAGGAGCGGGAGATCGACCTACAATGAGCAGTTCTTC.

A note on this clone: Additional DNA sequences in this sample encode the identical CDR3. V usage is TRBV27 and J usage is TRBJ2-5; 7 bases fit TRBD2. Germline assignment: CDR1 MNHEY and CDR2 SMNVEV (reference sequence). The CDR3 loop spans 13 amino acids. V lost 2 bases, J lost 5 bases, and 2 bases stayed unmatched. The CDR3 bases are TGTGCCAGCAGTTTACGGCGGGGGGAGACCCAGTACTTC. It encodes CASSLRRGETQYF.

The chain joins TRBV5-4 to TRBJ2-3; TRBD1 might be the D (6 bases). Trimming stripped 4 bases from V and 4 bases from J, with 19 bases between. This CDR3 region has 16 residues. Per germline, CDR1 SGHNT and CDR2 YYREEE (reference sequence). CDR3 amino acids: CASSGGRDGLADTQYF. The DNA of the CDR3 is TGTGCCAGCAGCGGGGGCCGGGACGGTCTTGCAGATACGCAGTATTTT.

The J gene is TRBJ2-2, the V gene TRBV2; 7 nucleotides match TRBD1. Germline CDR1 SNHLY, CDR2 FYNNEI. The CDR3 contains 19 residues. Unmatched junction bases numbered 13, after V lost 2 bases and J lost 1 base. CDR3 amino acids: CASSEPLVLTGMNTGELFF. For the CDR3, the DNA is TGTGCCAGCAGTGAACCCTTAGTACTGACAGGGATGAACACCGGGGAGCTGTTTTTT. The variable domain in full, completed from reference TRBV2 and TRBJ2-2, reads EPEVTQTPSHQVTQMGQEVILRCVPISNHLYFYWYRQILGQKVEFLVSFYNNEISEKSEIFDDQFSVERPDGSNFTLKIRSTKLEDSAMYFCASSEPLVLTGMNTGELFFGEGSRLTVL.

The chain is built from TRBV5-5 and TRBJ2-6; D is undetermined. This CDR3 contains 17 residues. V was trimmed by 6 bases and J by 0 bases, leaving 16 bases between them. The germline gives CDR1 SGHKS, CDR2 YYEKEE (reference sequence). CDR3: CASTNPGGRSGANVLTF. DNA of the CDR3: TGTGCCAGCACCAACCCCGGCGGTCGCTCTGGGGCCAACGTCCTGACTTTC.